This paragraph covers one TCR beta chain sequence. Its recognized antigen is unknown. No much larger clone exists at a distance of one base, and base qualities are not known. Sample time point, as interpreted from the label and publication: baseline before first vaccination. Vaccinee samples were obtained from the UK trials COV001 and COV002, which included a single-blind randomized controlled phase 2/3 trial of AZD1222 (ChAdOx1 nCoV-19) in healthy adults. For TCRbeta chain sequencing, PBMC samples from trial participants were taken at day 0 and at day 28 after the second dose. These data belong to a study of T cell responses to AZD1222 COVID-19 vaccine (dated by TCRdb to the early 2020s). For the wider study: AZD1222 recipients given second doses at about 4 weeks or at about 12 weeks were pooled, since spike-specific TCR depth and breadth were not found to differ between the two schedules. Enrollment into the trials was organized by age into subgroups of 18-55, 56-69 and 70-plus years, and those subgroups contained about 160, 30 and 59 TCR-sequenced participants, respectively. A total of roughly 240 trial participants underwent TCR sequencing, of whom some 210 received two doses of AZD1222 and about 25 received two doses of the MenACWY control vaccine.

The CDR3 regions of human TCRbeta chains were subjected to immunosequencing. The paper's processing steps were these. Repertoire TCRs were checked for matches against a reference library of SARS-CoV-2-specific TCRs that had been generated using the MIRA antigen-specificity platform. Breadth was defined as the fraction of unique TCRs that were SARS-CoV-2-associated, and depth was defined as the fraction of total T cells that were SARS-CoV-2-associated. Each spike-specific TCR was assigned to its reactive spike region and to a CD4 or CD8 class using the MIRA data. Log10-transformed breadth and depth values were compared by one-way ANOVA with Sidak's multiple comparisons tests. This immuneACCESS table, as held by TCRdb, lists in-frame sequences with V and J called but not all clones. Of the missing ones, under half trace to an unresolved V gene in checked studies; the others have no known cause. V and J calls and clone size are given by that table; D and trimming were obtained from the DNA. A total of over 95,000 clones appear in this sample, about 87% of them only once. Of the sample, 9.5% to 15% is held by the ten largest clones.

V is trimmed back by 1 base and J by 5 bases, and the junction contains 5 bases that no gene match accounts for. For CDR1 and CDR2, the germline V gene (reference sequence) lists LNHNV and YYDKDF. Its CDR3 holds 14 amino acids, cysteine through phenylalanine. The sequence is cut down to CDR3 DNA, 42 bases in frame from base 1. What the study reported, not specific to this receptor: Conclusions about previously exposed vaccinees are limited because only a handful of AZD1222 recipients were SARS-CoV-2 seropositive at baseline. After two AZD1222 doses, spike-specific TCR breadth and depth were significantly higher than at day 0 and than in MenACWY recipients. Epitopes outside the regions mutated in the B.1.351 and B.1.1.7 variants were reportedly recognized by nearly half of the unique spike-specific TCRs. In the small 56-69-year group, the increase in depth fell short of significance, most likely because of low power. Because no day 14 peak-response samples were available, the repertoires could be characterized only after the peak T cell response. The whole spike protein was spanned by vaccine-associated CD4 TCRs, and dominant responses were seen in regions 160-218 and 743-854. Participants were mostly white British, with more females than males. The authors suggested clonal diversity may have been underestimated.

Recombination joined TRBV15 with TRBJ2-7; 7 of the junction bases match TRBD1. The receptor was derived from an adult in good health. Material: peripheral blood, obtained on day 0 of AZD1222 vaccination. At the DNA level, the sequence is TGTGCCACCAGCAGAGGGAACAGGGGAGACGAGCAGTACTTC. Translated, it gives CATSRGNRGDEQYF.